One sample yielded the 6 T cell receptor beta chains listed below, sequenced in a study of blood T cell repertoires in COVID-19. The data were produced by immunoSEQ multiplex PCR, yet TCRdb's version contains in-frame clones alone and is incomplete. Among about 320,000 clones listed, about nine tenths were seen once. Sequencing was performed on PBMCs or T cells enriched from blood (not recorded which). These receptor sequences come from a woman under 30 who had recovered from COVID-19.

The V gene is TRBV15, the J gene TRBJ2-1; tentative D call: TRBD2 (6 bases). This CDR3 region has 15 residues. The V gene's germline CDR1 is LNHNV and CDR2 YYDKDF (reference sequence). V lost 5 bases and J lost 4, with 15 bases in between. CDR3 DNA sequence: TGTGCCACCAGCGGAGTAGCGGTAGCTTACAATGAGCAGTTCTTC. This sequence encodes CATSGVAVAYNEQFF.

V usage is TRBV6-5 and J usage is TRBJ1-2; tentatively, D is TRBD1 (6 bases). Germline V gene lookup returns CDR1 MNHEY and CDR2 SVGAGI. Trimming took 1 base from V and 6 from J, leaving 12 bases between them. The CDR3 extends over 14 amino acids. CDR3 nucleotide sequence: TGTGCCAGCAGTTACTATAGGACAGATGATGGCTACACCTTC. Protein: CASSYYRTDDGYTF.

This chain joins TRBV28 and TRBJ2-1; weak D call: TRBD1 (6 bases). The CDR3 has 14 residues. V lost 6 bases, J lost 12 bases, and 21 bases lay in between. CDR1 is MDHEN, CDR2 SYDVKM, per germline. In DNA form, the CDR3 reads TGTGCCAGCAGGCTCAAATTACAGGGTCGAGGGCAGTTCTTC. Translation gives CASRLKLQGRGQFF. Combining the CDR3 with reference TRBV28 and TRBJ2-1 gives the whole variable domain DVKVTQSSRYLVKRTGEKVFLECVQDMDHENMFWYRQDPGLGLRLIYFSYDVKMKEKGDIPEGYSVSREKKERFSLILESASTNQTSMYLCASRLKLQGRGQFFGPGTRLTVL.

The chain is built from TRBV9 and TRBJ1-1; 8 nucleotides align to TRBD1. V dropped 1 base and J dropped 3; count of bases not matched to a gene: 5. Germline values: CDR1 SGDLS, CDR2 YYNGEE. The length of the CDR3 is 15 residues. CDR3 amino acids: CASSVSQGADTEAFF. CDR3 nucleotides: TGTGCCAGCAGCGTAAGCCAGGGGGCGGACACTGAAGCTTTCTTT.

This clone appeared a few times. This chain connects TRBV14 to TRBJ1-2; weak D call: TRBD1 (6 bases). The V gene lost 4 bases and the J gene lost 7 bases, with 19 bases spanning the gap. The CDR3 consists of 15 residues. CDR1 is SGHDN and CDR2 is FVKESK in the germline V gene. CDR3 bases: TGTGCCAGCAGCCCCCGGGGGGGGCAGGGCGCTGGCTACACCTTC. Amino acids: CASSPRGGQGAGYTF.

CDR3 protein: CASLTKDRAISNYEQYF. The DNA of the CDR3 is TGTGCCAGTCTTACGAAAGACAGGGCGATCTCAAACTACGAGCAGTACTTC. This chain connects TRBV19 to TRBJ2-7, with 7 nucleotides matching TRBD1. V was clipped by 8 bases and J by 3 bases; unmatched bases: 19. CDR1 and CDR2 (germline): LNHDA, SQIVND (reference sequence). The CDR3 has 17 amino acids.